Sequencing of this TCR beta chain was carried out in a study of cytomegalovirus exposure and HLA in healthy donors. The PCR employed 60 Vbeta primers together with 13 Jbeta primers. Clones were sequenced by immunoSEQ multiplex PCR, and TCRdb holds only the in-frame ones, with some missing. This sample has just over 65,000 clones, with roughly four fifths found just once. Input material: PBMCs. The sequence was collected from a human donor in good health.

The CDR3, as DNA: TGTGCCAGCAGCTTGCGCCTCGGGCAGGGAGGGGATACCAGAAGGGAAAAACTGTTTTTT. This sequence encodes CASSLRLGQGGDTRREKLFF. The chain has TRBV7-8 and TRBJ1-4, with D possibly TRBD1 on 5 matching bases. The CDR3 sequence is 20 residues long. CDR1 is SGHVS and CDR2 is FQNEAQ in the germline V gene. V was cut by 3 bases and J by 8 bases, with 31 bases left in between.